One sample yielded the 11 T cell receptor beta chains listed below, sequenced in a study of blood T cell repertoires in COVID-19. Sequenced by immunoSEQ multiplex PCR; TCRdb stores in-frame clones only, minus some. This repertoire shows some 150,000 clones, roughly 80% found once; its top ten account for approximately 8%. The source material was peripheral blood. Every receptor here comes from a human donor in a cohort sampled during active COVID-19.

CDR3 residues: CASSPLGGLPTGELFF. CDR3 coding DNA: TGTGCCAGCAGCCCCCTGGGGGGGCTCCCCACCGGGGAGCTGTTTTTT. The chain couples TRBV5-5 to TRBJ2-2, with D possibly matching TRBD2 (7 bases). V dropped 4 bases and J dropped 4 bases, with 17 bases sitting between them. In germline, CDR1 is SGHKS, CDR2 YYEKEE (reference sequence). CDR3 length: 16 residues.

V is TRBV19 and J is TRBJ2-1; perhaps TRBD2 as D (6 bases). CDR3 length: 14 amino acids. The V end was cut by 1 base, the J end by 7 bases, with 11 bases between. CDR1 and CDR2 from the germline V gene are LNHDA and SQIVND (reference sequence). The CDR3 bases are TGTGCCAGTAGTATAGCGAGACTAGGGAATGAGCAGTTCTTC. Protein product: CASSIARLGNEQFF.

Notes on this clone: The sample carries other DNA sequences with the same CDR3. V usage is TRBV5-1 and J usage is TRBJ2-5; 12 bases are a match to TRBD1. The germline gives CDR1 SGHRS, CDR2 YFSETQ. This CDR3 spans 15 amino acids. Trimming removed 4 bases from V and 4 bases from J; junction bases left unmatched: 5. CDR3: CASSRGTGGRETQYF. The DNA of the CDR3 is TGCGCCAGCAGCCGGGGGACAGGGGGCAGAGAGACCCAGTACTTC.

V gene TRBV5-1 combines with J gene TRBJ2-1; D is uncertain. CDR1 and CDR2 from the germline V gene are SGHRS and YFSETQ. The length of the CDR3 is 12 residues. The V and J ends lost 5 bases and 9 bases respectively, with 12 bases between them. CDR3 sequence (DNA): TGCGCCAGCAGTAATGGTTTGAGTGAGCAGTTCTTC. Translation: CASSNGLSEQFF.

This chain joins TRBV5-1 and TRBJ2-3, with TRBD1 matching over 10 bases. Germline CDR1 reads SGHRS; CDR2 reads YFSETQ. The junction had 4 bases not matched to a gene; V was cut back by 0 bases and J by 3 bases. This CDR3 spans 16 amino acids. The DNA for the CDR3 is TGCGCCAGCAGCTTGGCCCGGACAGGGGGAACAGATACGCAGTATTTT. The encoded protein is CASSLARTGGTDTQYF.

The J gene is TRBJ1-1, the V gene TRBV6-5; 11 bases map to TRBD1. The junction had 4 bases not matched to a gene; V was cut back by 5 bases and J by 5 bases. The CDR3 extends over 14 amino acids. The germline CDR1 and CDR2 sequences are MNHEY and SVGAGI. CDR3 protein: CASSRGTGGTEAFF. CDR3 DNA sequence: TGTGCCAGCAGTCGGGGGACAGGGGGAACTGAAGCTTTCTTT.

A single count supports this clone. The chain is built from TRBV9 and TRBJ2-6; D is perhaps TRBD1 (5 bases). Germline assignment: CDR1 SGDLS and CDR2 YYNGEE. There are 17 residues in the CDR3. The V end lost 1 base, the J end lost 2 bases, and 13 bases lay between the germline ends. CDR3 loop: CASSVQGWLAGANVLTF. CDR3 nucleotides: TGTGCCAGCAGCGTACAGGGTTGGCTTGCTGGGGCCAACGTCCTGACTTTC.

The chain uses TRBV25-1 and TRBJ2-3, with 7 bases matching TRBD1. CDR1 is MGHDK, CDR2 SYGVNS, per germline. The ends lost 6 bases at V and 1 base at J; junction bases unmatched: 4. This CDR3 comprises 14 residues. The CDR3 DNA reads TGTGCCAGCAGGGAAACAGGGGGCACAGATACGCAGTATTTT. It specifies CASRETGGTDTQYF.

In its sample, this clone was seen once. The chain couples TRBV7-2 to TRBJ1-5; D possibly corresponds to TRBD1 (6 bases). The germline V gene encodes CDR1 SGHTA and CDR2 FQGNSA. The CDR3 has 15 residues. Deletions cut 1 base from V and 3 bases from J, with 10 bases between. The CDR3 nucleotides read TGTGCCAGCAGCTTAGGGACAGCTAACAATCAGCCCCAGCATTTT. It translates to CASSLGTANNQPQHF.

The rearrangement joins TRBV9 to TRBJ1-4; maybe TRBD1 (5 bases). Per the germline V gene, CDR1 is SGDLS and CDR2 is YYNGEE. The CDR3 has 13 amino acids. V was trimmed by 4 bases and J by 5 bases, leaving 9 bases between them. CDR3 nucleotide sequence: TGTGCCAGCAGCTTCGGGGGGAATGAAAAACTGTTTTTT. This gives the protein CASSFGGNEKLFF.

The chain combines TRBV20-1 with TRBJ1-2; no clear D. V lost 3 bases and J lost 3, with 11 bases in between. CDR1 is DFQATT and CDR2 is SNEGSKA in the germline V gene (reference sequence). This CDR3 has 13 amino acids. CDR3 sequence: CSASRGIDYGYTF. DNA for the CDR3: TGCAGTGCTAGTCGAGGGATAGACTATGGCTACACCTTC.